A single sample gave rise to the 22 T cell receptor beta chains below, sequenced in a study of early stage breast cancer tumors. The data were produced by immunoSEQ multiplex PCR, yet TCRdb's version contains in-frame clones alone and is incomplete. The table shows fewer than 30,000 clones, with roughly 80% occurring only once. The sample comprised blood. These TCRs come from a person between 55 and 69 years old with breast cancer.

The table lists this clone with a count of one. The V call is TRBV7-9, the J call TRBJ1-2; TRBD1 matches at 8 bases. This CDR3 has 14 residues. V lost 2 bases to trimming and J lost 8 bases; unmatched junction nucleotides: 7. Germline CDR1 SEHNR, CDR2 FQNEAQ (reference sequence). The CDR3 DNA reads as TGTGCCAGCAGCTTACGGGACAGGACCCCAGGCTACACCTTC. The encoded protein is CASSLRDRTPGYTF. Based on the CDR3 plus reference TRBV7-9 and TRBJ1-2, the full variable domain is DTGVSQNPRHKITKRGQNVTFRCDPISEHNRLYWYRQTLGQGPEFLTYFQNEAQLEKSRLLSDRFSAERPKGSFSTLEIQRTEQGDSAMYLCASSLRDRTPGYTFGSGTRLTVV.

This clone turned up a few times. The chain is built from TRBV7-9 and TRBJ1-2; D gene ambiguous. Trimming took off 0 bases at V and 7 bases at J, with 15 bases between the two ends. Germline-derived CDR1 and CDR2 are SEHNR and FQNEAQ (reference sequence). This CDR3 contains 15 residues. The CDR3 DNA is TGTGCCAGCAGCTTAGCGGGAGGCCCATTTGCTGGCTACACCTTC. Amino acid sequence: CASSLAGGPFAGYTF.

The CDR3, as DNA: TGTGCCAGCAGTGACTCAGGGGTCGCTTTCTTT. Residues: CASSDSGVAFF. The rearrangement uses TRBV6-4 and TRBJ1-1, with D possibly being TRBD1 (5 bases). The CDR3 runs to 11 residues. V lost 0 bases and J lost 11, with 7 bases in between. Germline V gene data show CDR1 as MRHNA and CDR2 as SNTAGT.

CDR3 DNA sequence: TGTGCCAGTAAGGAGGGGGCCAACACTGAAGCTTTCTTT. It yields the protein CASKEGANTEAFF. This chain links TRBV19 with TRBJ1-1; 7 bases are shared with TRBD1. Germline-derived CDR1 and CDR2 are LNHDA and SQIVND (reference sequence). The CDR3 runs 13 residues. With 7 bases clipped from V and 2 bases from J, the junction kept 4 bases outside the gene matches.

This clone was recorded a few times. The chain carries TRBV28 and TRBJ1-5, with 8 positions matching TRBD1. With 7 bases clipped from V and 6 bases from J, the junction kept 8 bases outside the gene matches. This CDR3 is 14 amino acids long. Germline CDR1 and CDR2: MDHEN and SYDVKM. The CDR3 spells CASIPGQGAQPQHF. The CDR3 DNA reads as TGTGCCAGCATTCCCGGACAGGGCGCTCAGCCCCAGCATTTT.

This chain uses TRBV9 with TRBJ2-1, with a tentative D call TRBD2 (5 bases). Germline-derived CDR1 and CDR2 are SGDLS and YYNGEE. There are 15 residues in the CDR3. Trimming cost V 6 bases and J 2 bases, with 15 bases left between them. Written as DNA, the CDR3 is TGTGCCAGCACGCCTCTCCCGGGGACCTACAATGAGCAGTTCTTC. The encoded protein is CASTPLPGTYNEQFF.

This clone was observed a handful of times. V and J are TRBV30 and TRBJ1-1; 8 nucleotides agree with TRBD1. Germline values: CDR1 GTSNPN, CDR2 SVGIG (reference sequence). CDR3 length: 16 residues. Trimming at V came to 2 bases and at J to 4 bases, leaving 12 bases not matched to a gene. The CDR3 reads CAWSTFQGARGTEAFF. The CDR3 nucleotides read TGTGCCTGGAGTACGTTCCAGGGGGCGCGAGGCACTGAAGCTTTCTTT.

This clone was counted once. The rearrangement joins TRBV28 to TRBJ2-6; 12 bases agree with TRBD1. The J segment lost 0 bases and the V segment lost 4 bases, leaving 7 bases of the junction unmatched. CDR1 is MDHEN and CDR2 is SYDVKM in the germline V gene. This CDR3 comprises 19 residues. The CDR3 loop is CASSSTGTGGFSGANVLTF. DNA for the CDR3: TGTGCCAGCAGTTCCACCGGGACAGGGGGCTTCTCTGGGGCCAACGTCCTGACTTTC.

The chain combines TRBV11-2 with TRBJ2-3, with 9 bases matching TRBD2. Trimming removed 1 base from V and 4 bases from J; junction bases left unmatched: 9. The CDR3 consists of 17 residues. Per germline, CDR1 SGHAT and CDR2 FQNNGV. As DNA, the CDR3 is TGTGCCAGCAGCTTAGTGAGAGCGGGAGGACGGGCAGATACGCAGTATTTT. Translated, it gives CASSLVRAGGRADTQYF.

The CDR3 reads CASRLSGTSYNEQFF. The CDR3 DNA follows: TGTGCCAGCAGATTAAGCGGGACTTCCTACAATGAGCAGTTCTTC. This chain links TRBV5-6 with TRBJ2-1; 7 nucleotides match TRBD2. The CDR3 contains 15 residues. J lost 1 base, V lost 5 bases, and 6 bases had no gene match. From germline, CDR1 is SGHDT and CDR2 YYEEEE.

The chain has TRBV30 and TRBJ2-7; tentative D call: TRBD1 (5 bases). CDR1 is GTSNPN, CDR2 SVGIG, per germline (reference sequence). The CDR3 contains 14 residues. Trimming took 4 bases from V and 2 from J, leaving 15 bases between them. This CDR3 is CAWTLGRGTYEQYF. The CDR3 DNA reads TGTGCCTGGACCCTGGGAAGGGGAACCTACGAGCAGTACTTC.

This clone showed up just once. This chain joins TRBV12-2 and TRBJ2-2; the table's D gene call, TRBD2, was not cross checked with the DNA. TRBV12-2 is noted as a pseudogene. This CDR3 contains 16 residues. Written as DNA, the CDR3 is TGTGCAAGTCGCTTAGCCATATTGCGGCTTGGCGGGGAGCTGTTTTTT. Translated: CASRLAILRLGGELFF.

CDR3 nucleotide sequence: TGTGCCAGTAGTTGGGCAGGGACAGGGTGGGAGAACACTGAAGCTTTCTTT. Residues: CASSWAGTGWENTEAFF. The rearrangement joins TRBV19 to TRBJ1-1, with 9 nucleotides matching TRBD1. The CDR3 runs 17 residues. Germline V gene lookup returns CDR1 LNHDA and CDR2 SQIVND (reference sequence). The V and J ends lost 5 bases and 1 base, in that order; junction bases with no gene match: 11.

The table lists this clone with a few counts. The chain combines TRBV6-5 with TRBJ2-1; tentative D call: TRBD2 (6 bases). CDR3 length: 13 amino acids. V gave up 10 bases and J gave up 7 bases, with 17 bases separating them. Germline V gives CDR1 MNHEY, CDR2 SVGAGI. The CDR3 reads CATGTPALNEQFF. The CDR3 bases are TGTGCCACCGGGACTCCTGCCTTAAATGAGCAGTTCTTC.

The rearrangement joins TRBV5-1 to TRBJ2-3; tentative D call: TRBD2 (6 bases). This CDR3 is 15 amino acids long. V was cut by 5 bases and J by 3 bases, with 16 bases left in between. The germline gives CDR1 SGHRS, CDR2 YFSETQ. CDR3 nucleotides: TGCGCCAGCAGGGGGGGAGTAAGTCCTACAGATACGCAGTATTTT. As protein: CASRGGVSPTDTQYF.

The chain uses TRBV6-1 and TRBJ2-3; 9 nucleotides match TRBD1. This CDR3 comprises 14 residues. V dropped 10 bases and J dropped 3; count of bases not matched to a gene: 8. Germline CDR1 reads MNHNS; CDR2 reads SASEGT. CDR3 nucleotide sequence: TGTGCCACTGGAGACAGGGGGATGACAGATACGCAGTATTTT. It is translated as CATGDRGMTDTQYF.

CDR3 in amino acids: CASSQDTSGRIQETQYF. Written as DNA, the CDR3 is TGCGCCAGCAGCCAAGATACTAGCGGGCGGATCCAAGAGACCCAGTACTTC. The V and J genes are TRBV4-1 and TRBJ2-5; 9 bases are shared with TRBD2. This CDR3 contains 17 residues. The V gene end was trimmed by 0 bases and the J gene end by 1 base; junction bases not matched to a gene: 6. Germline CDR1 reads MGHRA; CDR2 reads YSYEKL.

V usage is TRBV18 and J usage is TRBJ2-3; D is ambiguous. Germline V lookup: CDR1 KGHSH, CDR2 LQKENI. CDR3 length equals 13 residues. Trimming removed 3 bases from V and 4 bases from J, with 8 bases in between. CDR3 loop: CASSPHSADTQYF. The CDR3 DNA reads TGTGCCAGCTCACCCCACTCTGCAGATACGCAGTATTTT.

CDR3 sequence (DNA): TGTGCCAGCAGCGTACTAGCGGGAGGGACATACAATGAGCAGTTCTTC. As protein: CASSVLAGGTYNEQFF. The chain is built from TRBV13 and TRBJ2-1; 13 bases line up with TRBD2. Germline assignment: CDR1 PRHDT and CDR2 FYEKMQ (reference sequence). This CDR3 has 16 residues. Trimming at V came to 5 bases and at J to 4 bases, leaving 5 bases not matched to a gene.

This chain links TRBV10-3 with TRBJ2-3; no reliable D call. The V end was cut by 4 bases, the J end by 0 bases, with 17 bases between. The CDR3 extends over 17 amino acids. Germline V CDR1 and CDR2: ENHRY, SYGVKD. CDR3: CAISGAAQSTSTDTQYF. For the CDR3, the DNA is TGTGCCATCAGTGGGGCTGCCCAGAGCACTAGCACAGATACGCAGTATTTT.

The CDR3 protein is CASSLEYNGGMGEKLFF. DNA for the CDR3: TGTGCCAGCAGCTTAGAATACAATGGGGGGATGGGCGAAAAACTGTTTTTT. The genes are TRBV7-8 and TRBJ1-4, with D perhaps matching TRBD1 (5 bases). Germline V lookup: CDR1 SGHVS, CDR2 FQNEAQ. Trimming took 1 base from V and 8 from J, leaving 20 bases between them. CDR3 length: 17 residues.

V is TRBV28 and J is TRBJ2-1; 12 bases agree with TRBD2. V shed 1 base and J 5 bases; nucleotides not matched to a gene: 6. This CDR3 contains 17 residues. Per the germline V gene, CDR1 is MDHEN and CDR2 is SYDVKM. The CDR3, as DNA: TGTGCCAGCAGTTTATCCGCGGGACTAGCGGGTGACAATGAGCAGTTCTTC. The encoded protein is CASSLSAGLAGDNEQFF.